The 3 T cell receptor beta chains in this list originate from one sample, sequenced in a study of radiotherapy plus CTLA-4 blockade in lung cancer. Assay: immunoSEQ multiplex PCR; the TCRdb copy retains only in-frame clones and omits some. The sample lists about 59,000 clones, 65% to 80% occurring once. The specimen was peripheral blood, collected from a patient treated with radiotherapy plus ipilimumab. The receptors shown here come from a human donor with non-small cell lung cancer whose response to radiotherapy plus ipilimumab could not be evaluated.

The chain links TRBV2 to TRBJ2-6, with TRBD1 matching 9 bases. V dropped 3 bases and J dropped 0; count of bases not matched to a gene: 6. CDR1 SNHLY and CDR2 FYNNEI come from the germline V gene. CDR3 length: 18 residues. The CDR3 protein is CASSELDRGYSGANVLTF. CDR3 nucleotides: TGTGCCAGCAGTGAGTTGGACAGGGGATACTCTGGGGCCAACGTCCTGACTTTC.

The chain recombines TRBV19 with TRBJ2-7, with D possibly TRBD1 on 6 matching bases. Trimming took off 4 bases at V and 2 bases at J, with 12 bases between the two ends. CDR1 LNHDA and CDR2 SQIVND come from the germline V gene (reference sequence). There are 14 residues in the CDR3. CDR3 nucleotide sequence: TGTGCCAGTAGTACGGGACATAATCCCTACGAGCAGTACTTC. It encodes CASSTGHNPYEQYF. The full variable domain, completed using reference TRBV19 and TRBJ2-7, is DGGITQSPKYLFRKEGQNVTLSCEQNLNHDAMYWYRQDPGQGLRLIYYSQIVNDFQKGDIAEGYSVSREKKESFPLTVTSAQKNPTAFYLCASSTGHNPYEQYFGPGTRLTVT.

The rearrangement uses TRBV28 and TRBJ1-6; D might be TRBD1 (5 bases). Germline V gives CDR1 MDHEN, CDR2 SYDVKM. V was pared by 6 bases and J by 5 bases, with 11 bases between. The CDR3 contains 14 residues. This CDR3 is CASRRQSNNSPLHF. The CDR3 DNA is TGTGCCAGCAGGAGACAGAGTAATAATTCACCCCTCCACTTT.